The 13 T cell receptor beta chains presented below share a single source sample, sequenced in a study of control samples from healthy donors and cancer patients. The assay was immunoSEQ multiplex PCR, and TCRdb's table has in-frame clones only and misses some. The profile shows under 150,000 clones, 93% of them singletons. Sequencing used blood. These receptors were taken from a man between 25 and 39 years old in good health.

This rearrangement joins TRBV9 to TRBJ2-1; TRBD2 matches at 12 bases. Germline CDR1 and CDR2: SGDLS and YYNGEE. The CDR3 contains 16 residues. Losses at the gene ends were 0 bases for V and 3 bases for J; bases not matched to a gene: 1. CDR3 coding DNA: TGTGCCAGCAGCGTAGGACTAGCGGGGGTCTACAATGAGCAGTTCTTC. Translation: CASSVGLAGVYNEQFF.

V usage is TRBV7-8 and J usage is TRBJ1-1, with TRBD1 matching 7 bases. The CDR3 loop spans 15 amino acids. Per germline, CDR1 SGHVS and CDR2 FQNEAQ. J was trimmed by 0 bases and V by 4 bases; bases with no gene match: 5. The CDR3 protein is CASSSKTGLNTEAFF. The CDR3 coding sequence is TGTGCCAGCAGCTCCAAGACAGGGTTGAACACTGAAGCTTTCTTT.

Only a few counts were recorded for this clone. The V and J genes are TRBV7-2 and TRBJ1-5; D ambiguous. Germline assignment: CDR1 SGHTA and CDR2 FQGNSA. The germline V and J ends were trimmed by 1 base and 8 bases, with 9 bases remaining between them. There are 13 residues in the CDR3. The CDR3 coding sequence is TGTGCCAGCAGCTTAGTGCCGGCGGAGCCCCAGCATTTT. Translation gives CASSLVPAEPQHF.

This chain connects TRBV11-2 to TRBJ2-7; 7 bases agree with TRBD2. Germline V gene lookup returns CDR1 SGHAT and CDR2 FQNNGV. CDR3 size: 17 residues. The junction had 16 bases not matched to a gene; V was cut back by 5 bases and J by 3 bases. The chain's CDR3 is CASSPSGVAGLFYEQYV. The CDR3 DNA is TGTGCCAGCAGCCCCTCGGGGGTAGCGGGCCTATTCTACGAGCAGTACGTC.

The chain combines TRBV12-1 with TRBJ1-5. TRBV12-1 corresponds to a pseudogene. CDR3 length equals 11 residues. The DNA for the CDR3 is TGTGCCAGCAGCCCTATTAGGCCCCAGCATTTT. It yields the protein CASSPIRPQHF.

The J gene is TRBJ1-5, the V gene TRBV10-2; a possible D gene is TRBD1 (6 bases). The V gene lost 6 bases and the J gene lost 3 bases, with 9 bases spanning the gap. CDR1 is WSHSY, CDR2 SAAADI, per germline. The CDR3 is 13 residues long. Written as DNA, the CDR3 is TGCGCCAGCAGGGGGGGGCTCAATCAGCCCCAGCATTTT. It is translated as CASRGGLNQPQHF.

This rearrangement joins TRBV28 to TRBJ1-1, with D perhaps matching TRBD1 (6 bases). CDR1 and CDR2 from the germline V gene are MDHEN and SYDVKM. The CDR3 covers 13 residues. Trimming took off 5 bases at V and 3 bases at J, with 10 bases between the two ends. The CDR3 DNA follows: TGTGCCAGCAGTAGAGGGGGTGACACTGAAGCTTTCTTT. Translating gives CASSRGGDTEAFF. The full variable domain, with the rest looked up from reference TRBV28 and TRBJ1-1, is DVKVTQSSRYLVKRTGEKVFLECVQDMDHENMFWYRQDPGLGLRLIYFSYDVKMKEKGDIPEGYSVSREKKERFSLILESASTNQTSMYLCASSRGGDTEAFFGQGTRLTVV.

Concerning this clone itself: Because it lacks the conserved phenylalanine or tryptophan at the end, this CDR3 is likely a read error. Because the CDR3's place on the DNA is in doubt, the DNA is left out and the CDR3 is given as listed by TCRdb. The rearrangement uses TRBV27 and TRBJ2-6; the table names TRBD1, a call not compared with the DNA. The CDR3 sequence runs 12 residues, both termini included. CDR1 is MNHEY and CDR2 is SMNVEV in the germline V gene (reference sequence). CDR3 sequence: CASNPVRDRGAR.

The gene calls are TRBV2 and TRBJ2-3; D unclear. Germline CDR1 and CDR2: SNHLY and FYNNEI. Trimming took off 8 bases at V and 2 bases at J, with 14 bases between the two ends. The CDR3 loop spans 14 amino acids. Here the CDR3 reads CASLLRPDTDTQYF. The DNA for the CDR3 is TGTGCCAGCCTCCTACGACCCGACACAGATACGCAGTATTTT.

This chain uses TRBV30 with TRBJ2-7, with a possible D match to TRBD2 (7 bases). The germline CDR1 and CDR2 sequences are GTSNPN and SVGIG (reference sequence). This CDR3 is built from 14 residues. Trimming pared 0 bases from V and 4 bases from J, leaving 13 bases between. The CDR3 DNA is TGTGCCTGGAGTGTGGGGGGGCAGTCGTACGAGCAGTACGTC. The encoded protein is CAWSVGGQSYEQYV.

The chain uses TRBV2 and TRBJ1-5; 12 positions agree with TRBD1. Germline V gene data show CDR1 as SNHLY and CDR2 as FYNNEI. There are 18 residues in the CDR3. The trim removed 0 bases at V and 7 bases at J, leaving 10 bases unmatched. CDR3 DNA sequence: TGTGCCAGCAGTGAAGCGGGCGGGGACAGGGGGCGCGGACAGCCCCAGCATTTT. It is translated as CASSEAGGDRGRGQPQHF.

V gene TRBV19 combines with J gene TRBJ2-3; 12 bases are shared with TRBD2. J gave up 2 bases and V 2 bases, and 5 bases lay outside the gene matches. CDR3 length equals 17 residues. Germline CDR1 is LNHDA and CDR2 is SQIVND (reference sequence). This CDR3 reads CASSIRASGGATDTQYF. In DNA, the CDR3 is TGTGCCAGTAGTATACGGGCTAGCGGGGGGGCCACAGATACGCAGTATTTT. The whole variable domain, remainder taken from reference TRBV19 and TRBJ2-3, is DGGITQSPKYLFRKEGQNVTLSCEQNLNHDAMYWYRQDPGQGLRLIYYSQIVNDFQKGDIAEGYSVSREKKESFPLTVTSAQKNPTAFYLCASSIRASGGATDTQYFGPGTRLTVL.

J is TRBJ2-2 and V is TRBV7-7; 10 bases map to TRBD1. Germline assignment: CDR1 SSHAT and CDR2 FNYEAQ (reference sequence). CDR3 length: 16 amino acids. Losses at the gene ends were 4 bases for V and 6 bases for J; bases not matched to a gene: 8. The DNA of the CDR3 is TGTGCCAGCAGCTCACGACAGGGGGCGAAGCCCGGGGAGCTGTTTTTT. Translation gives CASSSRQGAKPGELFF.